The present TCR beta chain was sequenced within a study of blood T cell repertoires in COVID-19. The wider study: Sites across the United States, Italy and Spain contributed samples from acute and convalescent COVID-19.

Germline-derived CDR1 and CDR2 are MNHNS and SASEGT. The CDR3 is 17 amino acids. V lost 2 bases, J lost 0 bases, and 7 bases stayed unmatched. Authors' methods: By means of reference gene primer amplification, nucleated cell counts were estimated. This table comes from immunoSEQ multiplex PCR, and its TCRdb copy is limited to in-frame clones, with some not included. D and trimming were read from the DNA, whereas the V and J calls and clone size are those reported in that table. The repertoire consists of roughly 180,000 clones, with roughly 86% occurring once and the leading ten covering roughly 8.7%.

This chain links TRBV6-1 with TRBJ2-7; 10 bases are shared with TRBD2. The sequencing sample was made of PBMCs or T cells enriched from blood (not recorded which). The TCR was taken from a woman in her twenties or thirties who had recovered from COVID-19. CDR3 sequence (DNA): TGTGCCAGCAGTGAACTAGCGGGAGCCCTGAGCTCCTACGAGCAGTACTTC. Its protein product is CASSELAGALSSYEQYF.